The clone carrying this T cell receptor (beta chain) has a count of ten or more. The source of the sample is a study of regulatory T cells in long-lasting Graves disease. Described time point: newly diagnosed GD, antithyroid drugs for less than 3 months. Isolated PBMC RNA provided the starting material for the TCR library. The germline V gene encodes CDR1 SNHLY and CDR2 FYNNEI. Trimming removed 6 bases from V and 0 bases from J, with 12 bases in between. CDR3 length: 15 amino acids. Assembly of TCR beta libraries relied on iRepertoire HTBI primers together with Arm-PCR of CDR3 regions. Each CDR3 protein gets one entry after TCRdb re-called the multiplex PCR reads with MiXCR. In the table there are hundreds of thousands of distinct CDR3 sequences, roughly 14% of which are singletons. The sample also formed part of further work on T cells in Graves' hyperthyroidism and ophthalmopathy.

V is TRBV2 and J is TRBJ1-5; a weak D match, TRBD1 (5 bases). The TCR comes from a man aged 25 to 45 with Graves disease. Sequenced material: peripheral blood mononuclear cells (PBMCs), taken at new diagnosis, from a patient treated with antithyroid drugs. CDR3: CASRPGQPSNQPQHF. The CDR3 bases are TGTGCCAGCAGGCCCGGACAACCTAGCAATCAGCCCCAGCATTTT.